This T cell receptor beta chain is from a study of blood T cell repertoires in COVID-19 (dated by TCRdb to 2018 to 2020). For context, the study as a whole: Samples covering the acute and convalescent phases of COVID-19 were provided by collaborators in the United States, Italy and Spain. The samples were drawn from two sources: the first 160 participants of the ongoing ImmuneRACE study, and 1,000 to 1,500 subjects contributed by 6 global collaborators. The material from the prospective study consisted of cDNA or gDNA derived from T cells, B-cell-depleted T cells, or PBMCs. Nearly every sample came with metadata listing a de-identified subject ID, COVID-19 status, age in years and sex. The repertoires were released in a freely available public database meant as a resource for research on the immune response to SARS-CoV-2. HLA class I and class II types, where available, came from metadata supplied by the sample provider rather than from assay-based typing. The dataset comprised deeply sampled blood TCRbeta repertoires from subjects exposed to, actively infected with, or recovered from COVID-19.

The immunoSEQ Assay, a bias-controlled multiplex PCR, was used to amplify TCRbeta CDR3 regions from genomic DNA. In the paper's pipeline: The number of nucleated cells in each sample was estimated by amplification of reference gene primers within the assay. Sequence reads were collapsed and filtered to measure the absolute abundance of every unique TCRbeta CDR3 rearrangement. For each sample, productive Simpson clonality was calculated as the square root of Simpson's diversity index over productive rearrangements. TCRdb limited this immuneACCESS table to in-frame rearrangements with V and J called. A share of clones is missing; checked studies link under half to unresolved V genes, and the rest is unexplained. V and J calls and clone size are those listed in that table; D and trimming were worked out from the DNA. For this sample the table gives over 250,000 clones, of which around 85% were detected only once. The top ten clonotypes cover more than 4.5% of the sample.

On this clone itself: This clone's antigen is unknown. Base qualities are not recorded, but no much larger clone differs from it by a single base.

Whole blood was collected in K2EDTA tubes by collaborating institutions according to the institutions' own protocols. For TCRbeta analysis, collaborators shipped samples in one of three forms: frozen whole blood, isolated PBMCs, or DNA extracted from either of those sample types. What the authors observed across the whole study: The amount of clinical and demographic metadata varied by source and participant and was provided uncurated.

The sequence was collected from a man aged 45-65 years with active or convalescent COVID-19. The sequenced sample was peripheral blood.

The DNA sequence follows: TGTGCCAGCAGCCAAGCGAGTGGTACGCAGTATTTT. Protein translation: CASSQASGTQYF. This chain is built from TRBV4-2 and TRBJ2-3; a confident D gene designation cannot be given. From the cysteine through the phenylalanine, the CDR3 covers 12 amino acids. The only DNA kept is the CDR3, 36 bases in frame from the first base. The germline V gene encodes CDR1 LGHNA and CDR2 YNFKEQ. V and J lose 1 base and 8 bases, and a span of 7 bases separates them.